Detailed here is one T cell receptor beta chain. The data were obtained in a study of blood T cell repertoires in COVID-19. Sequencing used immunoSEQ multiplex PCR; TCRdb keeps in-frame clones, though not all of them. The sample yields about 76,000 clones, roughly 87% seen once. CDR3 length: 15 amino acids. The V gene end was trimmed by 4 bases and the J gene end by 9 bases; junction bases not matched to a gene: 14. Germline V gene lookup returns CDR1 LNHNV and CDR2 YYDKDF (reference sequence). J is TRBJ1-2 and V is TRBV15; TRBD1 aligns across 7 bases. The TCR originated in a man aged 25-40 years with acute or convalescent COVID-19. Input material: peripheral blood. The CDR3 sequence: CATSNSAGTEIRYTF. The CDR3 DNA sequence: TGTGCCACCAGCAACTCAGCCGGGACAGAGATACGCTACACCTTC.